This T cell receptor beta chain is drawn from a study of control samples from healthy donors and cancer patients. Profiling relied on immunoSEQ multiplex PCR, and the TCRdb table lists in-frame clones only, not all of them. The sample comprises under 130,000 clones, under 90% of which are singletons, and around 14% rests with the top ten. The material sequenced was blood. The source of this sequence is a woman between 50 and 59 years old in good health.

The CDR3 nucleotides read TGTGCCAGCAGTCGCCAAAGAGGAAGGCAAGCAGCCGGAAACACCATATATTTT. This translates into CASSRQRGRQAAGNTIYF. V is TRBV7-8 and J is TRBJ1-3; D is undetermined. The V gene lost 6 bases and the J gene lost 4 bases, with 25 bases spanning the gap. CDR1 and CDR2 (germline): SGHVS, FQNEAQ. The CDR3 has 18 residues.